This T cell receptor (beta chain) stems from a study of OX40 agonist ivuxolimab in advanced cancers. The V end lost 0 bases, the J end lost 6 bases, and 7 bases lay between the germline ends. Germline V gene lookup returns CDR1 SGHRS and CDR2 YFSETQ. The CDR3 has 14 residues. The table came from immunoSEQ multiplex PCR; TCRdb's copy has only in-frame clones and leaves some out. The repertoire includes about 80,000 clones, 70% to 90% of them detected once, and less than 0.6% sits in the top ten. Concerning this clone: The final CDR3 position lacks the conserved phenylalanine or tryptophan, pointing to a likely read error.

V and J are TRBV5-1 and TRBJ1-6, with TRBD1 as a possible D gene (5 bases). The specimen comprised CD4+ or CD8+ T cells sorted from blood, sampled in a trial of the OX40 agonist ivuxolimab. This clonotype was sampled from an adult with an advanced solid tumor such as melanoma, head and neck, liver or kidney cancer. The CDR3 loop reads CASSLGGSNSPLHL. CDR3 nucleotides: TGCGCCAGCAGCTTGGGGGGGTCTAATTCACCCCTCCACCTT.